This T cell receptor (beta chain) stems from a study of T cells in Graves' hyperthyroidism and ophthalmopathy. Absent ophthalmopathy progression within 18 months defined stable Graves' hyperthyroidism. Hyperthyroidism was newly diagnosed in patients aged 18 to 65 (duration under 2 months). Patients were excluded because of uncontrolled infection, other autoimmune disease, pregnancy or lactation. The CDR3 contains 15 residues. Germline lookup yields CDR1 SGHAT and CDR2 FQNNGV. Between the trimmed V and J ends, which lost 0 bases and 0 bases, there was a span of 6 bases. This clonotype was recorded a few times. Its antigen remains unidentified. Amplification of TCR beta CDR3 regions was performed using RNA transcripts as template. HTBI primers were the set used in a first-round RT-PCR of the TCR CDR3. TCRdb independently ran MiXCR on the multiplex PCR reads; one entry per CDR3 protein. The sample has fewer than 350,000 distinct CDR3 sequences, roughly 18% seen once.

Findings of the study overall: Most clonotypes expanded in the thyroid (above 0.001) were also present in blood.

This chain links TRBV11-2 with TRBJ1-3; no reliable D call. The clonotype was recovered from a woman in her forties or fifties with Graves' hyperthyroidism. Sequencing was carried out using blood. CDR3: CASSLDRPSGNTIYF. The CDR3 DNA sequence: TGTGCCAGCAGCTTAGATAGACCCTCTGGAAACACCATATATTTT.